The sequence of this T cell receptor beta chain was determined in a study of spatial heterogeneity in lung cancer. Turning to the study itself: Consistent detection of more beta-chain than alpha-chain sequences was observed.

Time point: sample taken at primary tumor resection. No cell sorting; template was whole RNA from tumor, lung tissue or PBMC. Every individual TCR cDNA molecule carried its own unique molecular identifier, which allowed correction of PCR and sequencing errors. Each CDR3 protein is one row after TCRdb ran MiXCR on the 5' RACE reads. The sample consists of about 4,400 distinct CDR3 sequences, 20% to 25% of them appearing once. Germline V CDR1 and CDR2: MGHDK, SYGVNS. V lost 3 bases, J lost 3 bases, and 2 bases lay in between. The CDR3 totals 12 residues. This clonotype was counted between two and nine times. The library was built for alpha chains, so this beta chain is an off-target read and its size means little.

The chain links TRBV25-1 to TRBJ2-2; D is ambiguous. Here the sequenced sample was normal lung tissue next to the tumor, taken at surgery. The TCR was taken from a female donor with early-stage non-small cell lung cancer. CDR3 sequence reads: CASSDYTGELFF. CDR3 nucleotides: TGTGCCAGCAGTGACTACACCGGGGAGCTGTTTTTT.